The rows below give T cell receptor beta chains drawn from one sample of a study of blood T cell repertoires in COVID-19. The table came from immunoSEQ multiplex PCR; TCRdb's copy has only in-frame clones and leaves some out. This sample has roughly 120,000 clones, with about 85% found just once. Sequenced: peripheral blood. These receptor sequences come from a human donor in a cohort sampled during active COVID-19. Each CDR3 is given with its conserved first and last residue. Each record gives: CDR3 length, J gene, V gene, D gene, clone size, CDR3 protein, CDR3 DNA. The D gene is left open where the match is weak. Clone size is given for some rows only: seen once, a few or many times, or a class if the clone is expanded.

13 | TRBJ2-3 | TRBV6-5 | - | - | CASRRAGEDTQYF | TGTGCCAGCAGGAGGGCCGGGGAAGATACGCAGTATTTT
16 | TRBJ1-2 | TRBV10-3 | TRBD1 | - | CAISPLTGTGSYGYTF | TGTGCCATCAGCCCTCTCACCGGGACAGGGTCCTATGGCTACACCTTC
17 | TRBJ2-7 | TRBV5-1 | TRBD2 | - | CASSMAGTSGSSYEQYF | TGCGCCAGCAGCATGGCCGGGACTAGCGGGAGTTCCTACGAGCAGTACTTC
14 | TRBJ1-1 | TRBV5-6 | - | - | CASSLGRGDTEAFF | TGTGCCAGCAGCTTGGGCCGAGGCGACACTGAAGCTTTCTTT
14 | TRBJ2-3 | TRBV14 | - | - | CASSPTAGTDTQYF | TGTGCCAGCAGCCCGACAGCAGGCACAGATACGCAGTATTTT
18 | TRBJ2-2 | TRBV28 | - | - | CASSLWGAGGPGPGELFF | TGTGCCAGCAGTTTATGGGGGGCGGGCGGGCCTGGTCCCGGGGAGCTGTTTTTT
14 | TRBJ1-2 | TRBV5-4 | - | - | CASSLGGTNYGYTF | TGTGCCAGCAGCTTGGGCGGAACTAACTATGGCTACACCTTC
16 | TRBJ2-7 | TRBV5-1 | - | - | CASSLSGRALSYEQYF | TGCGCCAGCAGCTTGTCCGGCAGGGCCCTATCCTACGAGCAGTACTTC
13 | TRBJ2-1 | TRBV2 | - | - | CASRMGRGNEQFF | TGTGCCAGCAGGATGGGGCGGGGTAATGAGCAGTTCTTC
16 | TRBJ1-1 | TRBV5-6 | TRBD1 | - | CASSFGTGRIDTEAFF | TGTGCCAGCAGCTTCGGGACAGGGAGAATCGACACTGAAGCTTTCTTT
10 | TRBJ2-7 | TRBV12-3/TRBV12-4 | - | once | CASCGNEQYF | TGTGCCAGCTGCGGAAACGAGCAGTACTTC
15 | TRBJ2-1 | TRBV18 | - | - | CASSPQATLYNEQFF | TGTGCCAGCTCACCACAGGCGACACTCTACAATGAGCAGTTCTTC
15 | TRBJ1-5 | TRBV30 | - | - | CAWSQGSGANQPQHF | TGTGCCTGGAGCCAGGGGTCAGGGGCCAATCAGCCCCAGCATTTT
16 | TRBJ2-2 | TRBV5-1 | TRBD2 | - | CASSATSGGAGGELFF | TGCGCCAGCAGCGCAACTAGCGGGGGGGCCGGCGGGGAGCTGTTTTTT
14 | TRBJ1-1 | TRBV7-9 | TRBD1 | - | CASSLKGANTEAFF | TGTGCCAGCAGCTTAAAGGGGGCGAACACTGAAGCTTTCTTT
14 | TRBJ2-2 | TRBV29-1 | - | - | CSVGLARDTGELFF | TGCAGCGTTGGATTAGCCCGTGACACCGGGGAGCTGTTTTTT
15 | TRBJ1-2 | TRBV10-3 | - | - | CAISESRGGLYGYTF | TGTGCCATCAGTGAGTCGAGGGGGGGACTCTATGGCTACACCTTC